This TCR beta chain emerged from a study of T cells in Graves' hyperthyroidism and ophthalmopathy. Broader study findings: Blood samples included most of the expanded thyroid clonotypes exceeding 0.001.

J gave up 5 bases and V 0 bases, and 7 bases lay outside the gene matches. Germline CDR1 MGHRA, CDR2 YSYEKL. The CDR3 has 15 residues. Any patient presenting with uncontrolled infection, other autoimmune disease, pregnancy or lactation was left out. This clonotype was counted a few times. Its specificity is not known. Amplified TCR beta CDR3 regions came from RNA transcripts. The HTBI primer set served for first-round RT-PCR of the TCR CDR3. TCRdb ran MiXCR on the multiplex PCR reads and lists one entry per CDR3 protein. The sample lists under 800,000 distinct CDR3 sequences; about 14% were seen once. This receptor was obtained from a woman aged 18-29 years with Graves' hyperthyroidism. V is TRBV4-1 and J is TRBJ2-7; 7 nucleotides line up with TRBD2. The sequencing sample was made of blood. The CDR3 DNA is TGCGCCAGCAGCCAAGAAGGCCTAGCGGCCCACGAGCAGTACTTC. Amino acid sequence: CASSQEGLAAHEQYF.